The 5 T cell receptor beta chains given below trace back to one sample, sequenced in a study of shared clonotypes between healthy human individuals. CD45RO-negative, CCR7-selected cells formed the naive CD8 fraction, which excluded terminally differentiated effector memory CD45RA+ cells. Assay used: immunoSEQ multiplex PCR; TCRdb lists only in-frame clones, some missing. Seen here are some 2 million clones, 85% to 95% observed once, and the top ten hold around 1.1%. Sequencing was done on a sample of naive CD8+ T cells sorted from blood. The source of these receptors is a man between 18 and 29 years old in good health.

In the case of this clone: The junction departs from the called germline gene at one end, perhaps through a read error. The chain carries TRBV28 and TRBJ1-2; TRBD1 is a possible D gene (6 bases). CDR1 MDHEN and CDR2 SYDVKM come from the germline V gene. The CDR3 is 12 residues long. CDR3 region: CVSQGRGYGYTF. Here the CDR3 DNA reads TGTGTCAGCCAGGGGCGGGGATATGGCTACACCTTC.

In its sample, this clone was seen once. The junction shows a germline mismatch at one end, possibly a read error. The sample contains more than one DNA sequence encoding this CDR3. The genes are TRBV9 and TRBJ2-1; no clear D. Germline V gene sequence: CDR1 SGDLS, CDR2 YYNGEE. This CDR3 comprises 14 residues. The CDR3 sequence is CASSVDNTYNEQFF. The CDR3 nucleotides read TGTGCCAGCAGTGTAGATAACACGTACAATGAGCAGTTCTTC.

Remarks on this clone: In the same sample, other DNA sequences code for this CDR3. The chain joins TRBV29-1 to TRBJ1-1; D gene ambiguous. V gave up 3 bases and J gave up 1 base, with 6 bases separating them. CDR1 and CDR2 (germline): SQVTM, ANQGSEA. This CDR3 spans 12 amino acids. The CDR3 is CSVESQNTEAFF. CDR3 nucleotides: TGCAGCGTTGAGTCTCAGAACACTGAAGCTTTCTTT.

The chain uses TRBV5-1 and TRBJ1-2; D is ambiguous. The CDR3 runs to 15 residues. Per germline, CDR1 SGHRS and CDR2 YFSETQ. The V end was cut by 3 bases, the J end by 1 base, with 13 bases between. CDR3 sequence: CASSSGDTGNYGYTF. The CDR3 DNA reads as TGCGCCAGCAGCTCCGGAGACACCGGTAACTATGGCTACACCTTC.

The J gene is TRBJ2-7, the V gene TRBV4-1; D is unclear. Germline CDR1 is MGHRA and CDR2 is YSYEKL. CDR3 length: 16 amino acids. V was clipped by 3 bases and J by 2 bases, with 17 bases between them. CDR3 sequence (DNA): TGCGCCAGCAGCCAGCCACCGGGCCGTGCGCCCTACGAGCAGTACTTC. Amino acids: CASSQPPGRAPYEQYF.